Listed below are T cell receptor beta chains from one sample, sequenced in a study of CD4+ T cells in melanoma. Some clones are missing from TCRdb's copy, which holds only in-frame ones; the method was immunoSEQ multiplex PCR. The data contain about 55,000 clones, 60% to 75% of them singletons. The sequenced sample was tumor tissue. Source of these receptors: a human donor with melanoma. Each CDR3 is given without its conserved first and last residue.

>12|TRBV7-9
ASSPFILTGELF
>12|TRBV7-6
ASSPGLETGELF
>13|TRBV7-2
ASSWGSSSGETQY
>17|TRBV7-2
ASSLTFWSGGGSTDTQY
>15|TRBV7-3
ASSLRRERGVYNEQF
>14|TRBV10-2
ASSESAGTGAYEQY
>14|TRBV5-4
ASSRELAGLSYEQY
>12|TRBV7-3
ASSVGGAGDTQY
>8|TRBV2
AIRERALF
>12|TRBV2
ASSVRQMNTEAF
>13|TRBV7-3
ASSLEAGLADTQY
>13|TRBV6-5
ASSPILGGDEKLF
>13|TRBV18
ASSPRLAENNEQF
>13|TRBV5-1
ASRIEGPPGETQY
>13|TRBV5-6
ASSFGSSYNSPLH
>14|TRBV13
ASSLALRGHGNEQF
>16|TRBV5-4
ASSPQQGGASGANVLT
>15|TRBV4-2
ASSLDRFGRMNSPLH
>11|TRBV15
ATSRDLNTEAF
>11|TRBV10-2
ASSEIDTYEQY
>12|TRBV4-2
ASSQGGDGTEAF
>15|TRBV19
ASSIPGTGGRENTIY
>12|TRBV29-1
SVEKGVGTGELF